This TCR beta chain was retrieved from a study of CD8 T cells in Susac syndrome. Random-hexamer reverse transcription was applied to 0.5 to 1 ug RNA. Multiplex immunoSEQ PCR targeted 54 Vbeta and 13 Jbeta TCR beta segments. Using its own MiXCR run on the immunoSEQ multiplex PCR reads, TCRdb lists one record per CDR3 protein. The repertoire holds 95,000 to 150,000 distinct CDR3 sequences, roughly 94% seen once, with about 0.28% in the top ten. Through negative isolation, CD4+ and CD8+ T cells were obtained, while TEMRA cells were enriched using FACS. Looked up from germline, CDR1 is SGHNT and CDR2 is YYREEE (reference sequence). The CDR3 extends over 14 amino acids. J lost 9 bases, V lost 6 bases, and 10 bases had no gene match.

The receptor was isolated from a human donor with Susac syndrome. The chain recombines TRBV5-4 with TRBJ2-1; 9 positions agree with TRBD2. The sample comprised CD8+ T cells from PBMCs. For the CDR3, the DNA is TGTGCCAGCATTGCGGGGGGGGATCGGACTGAGCAGTTCTTC. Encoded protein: CASIAGGDRTEQFF.